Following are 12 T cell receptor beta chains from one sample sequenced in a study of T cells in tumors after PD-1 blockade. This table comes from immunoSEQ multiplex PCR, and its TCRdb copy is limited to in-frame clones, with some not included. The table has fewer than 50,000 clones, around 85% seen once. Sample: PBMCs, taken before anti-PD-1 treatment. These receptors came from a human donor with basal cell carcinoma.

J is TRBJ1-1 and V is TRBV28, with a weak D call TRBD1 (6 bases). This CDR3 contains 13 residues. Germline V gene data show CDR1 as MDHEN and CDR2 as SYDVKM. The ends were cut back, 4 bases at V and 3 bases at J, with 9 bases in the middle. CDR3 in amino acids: CASSSDSYTEAFF. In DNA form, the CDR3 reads TGTGCCAGCAGTTCGGACAGTTACACTGAAGCTTTCTTT.

CDR3 sequence: CATSDLLSGQGSSYNSPLHF. DNA of the CDR3: TGTGCCACCAGTGATTTATTGTCGGGACAGGGGAGCTCCTATAATTCACCCCTCCACTTT. The rearrangement joins TRBV24-1 to TRBJ1-6; TRBD1 matches 10 bases. The junction had 8 bases not matched to a gene; V was cut back by 1 base and J by 0 bases. Germline CDR1 KGHDR, CDR2 SFDVKD. The CDR3 is made up of 20 amino acids.

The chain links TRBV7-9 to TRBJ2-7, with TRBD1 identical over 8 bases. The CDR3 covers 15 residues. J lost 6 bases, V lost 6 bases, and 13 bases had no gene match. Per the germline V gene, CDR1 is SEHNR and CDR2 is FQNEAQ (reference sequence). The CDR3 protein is CASSTPGQGIAEQYF. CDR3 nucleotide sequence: TGTGCCAGCAGTACCCCCGGACAGGGTATCGCCGAGCAGTACTTC.

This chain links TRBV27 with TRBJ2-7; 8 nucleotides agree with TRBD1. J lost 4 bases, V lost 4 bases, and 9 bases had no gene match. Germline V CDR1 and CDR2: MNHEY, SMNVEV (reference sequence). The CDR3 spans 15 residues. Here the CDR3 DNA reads TGTGCCAGCAGTTCTTACCGACAGGGGAAGTACGAGCAGTACTTC. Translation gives CASSSYRQGKYEQYF.

The CDR3, as DNA: TGTGCCAGCACCATCAGGGATTACGAGCAGTACTTC. This translates into CASTIRDYEQYF. This chain connects TRBV7-9 to TRBJ2-7, with a possible D match to TRBD1 (5 bases). V was cut by 7 bases and J by 4 bases, with 11 bases left in between. Germline CDR1 is SEHNR and CDR2 is FQNEAQ (reference sequence). The length of the CDR3 is 12 residues.

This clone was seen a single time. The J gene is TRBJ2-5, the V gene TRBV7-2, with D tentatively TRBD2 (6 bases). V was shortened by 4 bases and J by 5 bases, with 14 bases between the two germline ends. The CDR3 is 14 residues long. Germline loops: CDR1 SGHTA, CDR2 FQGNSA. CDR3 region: CASSSQRAEETQYF. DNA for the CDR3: TGTGCCAGCAGCTCCCAGCGGGCCGAGGAGACCCAGTACTTC.

The DNA for the CDR3 is TGTGCCAGCAGTTACGCGGGTGGGAATGAGCAGTTCTTC. This encodes CASSYAGGNEQFF. J is TRBJ2-1 and V is TRBV6-5; D possibly corresponds to TRBD2 (5 bases). Per the germline V gene, CDR1 is MNHEY and CDR2 is SVGAGI. The CDR3 spans 13 residues. The V and J ends lost 2 bases and 7 bases respectively, with 9 bases between them.

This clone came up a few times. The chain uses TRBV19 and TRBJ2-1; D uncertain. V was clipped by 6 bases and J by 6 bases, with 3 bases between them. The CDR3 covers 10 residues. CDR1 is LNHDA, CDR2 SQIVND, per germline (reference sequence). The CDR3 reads CASRSNEQFF. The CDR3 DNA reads TGTGCCAGTAGGAGCAATGAGCAGTTCTTC. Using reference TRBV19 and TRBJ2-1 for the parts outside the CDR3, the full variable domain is DGGITQSPKYLFRKEGQNVTLSCEQNLNHDAMYWYRQDPGQGLRLIYYSQIVNDFQKGDIAEGYSVSREKKESFPLTVTSAQKNPTAFYLCASRSNEQFFGPGTRLTVL.

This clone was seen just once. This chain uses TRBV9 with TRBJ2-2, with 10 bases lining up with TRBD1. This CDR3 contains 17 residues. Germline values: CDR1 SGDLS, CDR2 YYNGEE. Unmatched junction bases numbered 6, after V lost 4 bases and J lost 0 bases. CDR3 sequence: CASSLMTGGANTGELFF. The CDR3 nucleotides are TGTGCCAGCAGCCTGATGACAGGGGGCGCGAACACCGGGGAGCTGTTTTTT.

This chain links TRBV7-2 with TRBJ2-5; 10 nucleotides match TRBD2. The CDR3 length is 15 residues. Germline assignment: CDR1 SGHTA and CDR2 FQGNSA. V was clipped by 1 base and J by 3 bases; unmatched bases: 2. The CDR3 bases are TGTGCCAGCAGCTTAGTAGCGGGGGGAGAAGAGACCCAGTACTTC. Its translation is CASSLVAGGEETQYF.

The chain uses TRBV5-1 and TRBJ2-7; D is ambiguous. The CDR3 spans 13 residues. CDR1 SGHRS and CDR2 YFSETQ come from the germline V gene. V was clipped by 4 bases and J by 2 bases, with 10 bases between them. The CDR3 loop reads CASSGVDTYEQYF. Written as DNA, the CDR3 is TGCGCCAGCAGCGGGGTAGATACCTACGAGCAGTACTTC.

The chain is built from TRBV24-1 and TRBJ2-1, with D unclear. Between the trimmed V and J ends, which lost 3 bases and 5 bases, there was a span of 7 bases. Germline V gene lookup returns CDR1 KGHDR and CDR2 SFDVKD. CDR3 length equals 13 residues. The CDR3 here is CATSDGPNNEQFF. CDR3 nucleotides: TGTGCCACCAGTGATGGCCCGAACAATGAGCAGTTCTTC.